This is a list of T cell receptor beta chains from one sample in a study of cytomegalovirus exposure and HLA in healthy donors. Libraries were prepared by immunoSEQ multiplex PCR; TCRdb keeps only in-frame clonotypes and omits some of them. The sample data list some 110,000 clones. Material: PBMCs. The receptors come from a man in his forties or fifties in good health and CMV-seropositive. Both conserved end residues are part of each CDR3. The D gene is left open where the match is weak. Size tells how often a clone was seen (once, few, many) or the class of an expanded clone, and some rows leave it out.

clone size	V gene	J gene	D gene	CDR3 protein	CDR3 DNA
.	TRBV28	TRBJ2-3	.	CASSLRDWRTDTQYF	TGTGCCAGCAGTTTAAGGGACTGGCGCACAGATACGCAGTATTTT
.	TRBV20-1	TRBJ2-1	.	CSARRDNEQFF	TGCAGTGCTAGGCGGGACAATGAGCAGTTCTTC
.	TRBV5-5	TRBJ1-1	.	CASSLTANTEAFF	TGTGCCAGCAGCTTGACAGCGAACACTGAAGCTTTCTTT
.	TRBV28	TRBJ2-7	TRBD2	CASSLGLVSSYEQYF	TGTGCCAGCAGTTTGGGACTAGTCAGCTCCTACGAGCAGTACTTC
.	TRBV13	TRBJ2-1	TRBD1	CASSLGTGNNNEQFF	TGTGCCAGCAGCCTTGGGACAGGGAATAACAATGAGCAGTTCTTC
.	TRBV5-4	TRBJ2-1	TRBD2	CASSGGLAGGLGEQFF	TGTGCCAGCTCAGGGGGACTAGCGGGAGGCCTGGGGGAGCAGTTCTTC
.	TRBV10-3	TRBJ1-2	.	CAISALKDHWRDGYTF	TGTGCCATCAGTGCGCTAAAGGACCATTGGAGGGATGGCTACACCTTC
.	TRBV10-1	TRBJ2-5	TRBD2	CASSRGLAGGQETQYF	TGCGCCAGCAGCCGCGGACTAGCGGGAGGGCAAGAGACCCAGTACTTC
.	TRBV7-8	TRBJ1-1	.	CASRTSRYGREAFF	TGTGCCAGCAGGACAAGTAGGTATGGTAGAGAAGCTTTCTTT
.	TRBV30	TRBJ2-7	.	CAWSQWADSYEQYF	TGTGCCTGGAGTCAGTGGGCGGACTCCTACGAGCAGTACTTC
.	TRBV18	TRBJ2-1	.	CASSLPTGFHEQFF	TGTGCCAGCTCACTACCCACAGGGTTCCATGAGCAGTTCTTC
.	TRBV19	TRBJ1-2	.	CASTINTGLGGYTF	TGTGCCAGTACCATAAACACAGGGCTAGGTGGCTACACCTTC
.	TRBV30	TRBJ1-1	.	CAWSQVSVNTEAFF	TGTGCCTGGAGTCAGGTCAGTGTGAACACTGAAGCTTTCTTT
.	TRBV13	TRBJ1-2	.	CASSQTTIYGYTF	TGTGCCAGCAGCCAAACGACAATCTATGGCTACACCTTC
.	TRBV28	TRBJ2-7	TRBD2	CASSPTWGLPGYEQYF	TGTGCCAGCAGTCCCACTTGGGGACTACCCGGGTACGAGCAGTACTTC
.	TRBV19	TRBJ2-2	TRBD2	CASFPFLAANTGELFF	TGTGCCAGTTTCCCGTTCCTAGCGGCGAACACCGGGGAGCTGTTTTTT
.	TRBV9	TRBJ2-2	TRBD2	CASSVGLAGNTGELFF	TGTGCCAGCAGCGTCGGCCTAGCGGGGAACACCGGGGAGCTGTTTTTT
.	TRBV7-9	TRBJ1-4	TRBD1	CASSLVVGTGGEKLFF	TGTGCCAGCAGCTTAGTCGTCGGGACAGGAGGCGAAAAACTGTTTTTT
.	TRBV6-1	TRBJ2-2	TRBD2	CASRPSGRAYPELFF	TGTGCCAGCAGACCTAGCGGGAGGGCCTATCCGGAGCTGTTTTTT
.	TRBV27	TRBJ2-2	.	CASSLRQRVAGELFF	TGTGCCAGCAGTTTAAGGCAGCGGGTGGCCGGGGAGCTGTTTTTT
.	TRBV5-1	TRBJ1-1	.	CASSSSGGGNTEAFF	TGCGCCAGCAGCTCCTCCGGGGGAGGGAACACTGAAGCTTTCTTT
.	TRBV5-1	TRBJ1-2	TRBD1	CAIGTAYGYTF	TGCGCCATCGGGACAGCCTATGGCTACACCTTC
large	TRBV13	TRBJ2-5	.	CASSLAGKETQYF	TGTGCCAGCAGCTTGGCGGGAAAAGAGACCCAGTACTTC